The present T cell receptor (beta chain) was sequenced within a study of blood T cell repertoires in COVID-19. Looked up from germline, CDR1 is MNHEY and CDR2 is SVGAGI. The CDR3 has 16 amino acids. The ends were cut back, 0 bases at V and 8 bases at J, with 17 bases in the middle. Sequencing was performed with immunoSEQ multiplex PCR; in TCRdb, only in-frame clones are kept and a portion is missing. Of about 170,000 clones listed, 89% are singletons. The participants were between roughly 18 and 100 years old and came from about two dozen US areas. The sequencing sample was made of PBMCs or T cells enriched from blood (not recorded which). The source is a woman between 18 and 29 years old who had recovered from COVID-19. This chain uses TRBV6-5 with TRBJ1-5; D not resolved. DNA of the CDR3: TGTGCCAGCAGTTACTCGAGCTCCAGGACTGTAAAGCCCCAGCATTTT. Its protein is CASSYSSSRTVKPQHF.